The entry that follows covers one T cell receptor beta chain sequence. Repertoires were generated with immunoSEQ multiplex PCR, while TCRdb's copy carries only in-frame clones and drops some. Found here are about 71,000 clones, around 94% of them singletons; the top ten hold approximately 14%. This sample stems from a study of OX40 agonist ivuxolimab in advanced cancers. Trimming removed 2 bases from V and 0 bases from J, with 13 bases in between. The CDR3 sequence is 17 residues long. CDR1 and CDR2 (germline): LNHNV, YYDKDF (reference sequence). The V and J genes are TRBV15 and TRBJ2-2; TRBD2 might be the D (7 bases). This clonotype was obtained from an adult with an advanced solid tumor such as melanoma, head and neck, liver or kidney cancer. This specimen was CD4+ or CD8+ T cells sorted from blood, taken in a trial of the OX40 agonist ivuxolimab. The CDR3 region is CATSRMGGTSNTGELFF. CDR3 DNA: TGTGCCACCAGCAGAATGGGAGGGACATCGAACACCGGGGAGCTGTTTTTT.